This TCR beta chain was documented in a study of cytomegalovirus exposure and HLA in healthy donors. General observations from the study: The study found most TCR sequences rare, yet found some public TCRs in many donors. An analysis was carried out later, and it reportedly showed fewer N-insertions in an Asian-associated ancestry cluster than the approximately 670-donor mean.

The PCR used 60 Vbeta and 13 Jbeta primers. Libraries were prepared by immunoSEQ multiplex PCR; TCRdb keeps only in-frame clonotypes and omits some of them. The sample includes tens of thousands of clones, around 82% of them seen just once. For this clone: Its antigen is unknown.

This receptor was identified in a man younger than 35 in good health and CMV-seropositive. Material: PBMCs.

The chain's CDR3 is CASSARPDEKLFF. In DNA, the CDR3 is TGTGCCAGCAGCGCCAGGCCCGATGAAAAACTGTTTTTT. The gene calls are TRBV9 and TRBJ1-4; D unresolved. V was clipped by 3 bases and J by 6 bases, with 9 bases between them. The CDR3 totals 13 residues. Germline-derived CDR1 and CDR2 are SGDLS and YYNGEE.